Listed here are 21 T cell receptor beta chains from one sample, sequenced in a study of PD-1 blockade in classical Hodgkin lymphoma. Sample time point: cycle 4 day 1 (C4D1), after five to seven weeks of nivolumab. Autologous stem cell transplantation was followed by relapse in every patient, and brentuximab vedotin exposure varied. Measured with immunoSEQ multiplex PCR; TCRdb has only the in-frame clones, and not every one. The repertoire holds several thousand clones, with under 70% as singletons. The sequenced sample was peripheral blood mononuclear cells (PBMCs), obtained before the fourth cycle of nivolumab. These receptors originate from a human donor with classical Hodgkin lymphoma.

By share, this clone ranks as medium-sized. V and J are TRBV27 and TRBJ2-5; maybe TRBD1 (6 bases). Trimming shortened V by 4 bases and J by 8 bases, and 14 bases separated the two germline ends. CDR3 size: 13 residues. Per the germline V gene, CDR1 is MNHEY and CDR2 is SMNVEV (reference sequence). For the CDR3, the DNA is TGTGCCAGCAGTTCCGGGACAAGTTTTACCCAGTACTTC. Translated, it gives CASSSGTSFTQYF.

The chain has TRBV27 and TRBJ2-1; 9 bases match TRBD2. This CDR3 is built from 16 residues. The V segment lost 3 bases and the J segment 2 bases; nucleotides outside the gene matches: 5. Germline V gives CDR1 MNHEY, CDR2 SMNVEV (reference sequence). The CDR3 spells CASSFRTSVTYNEQFF. CDR3 sequence (DNA): TGTGCCAGCAGTTTCCGGACTAGCGTGACCTACAATGAGCAGTTCTTC.

This clone has just a few counts. The rearrangement links TRBV19 to TRBJ2-3, with TRBD2 matching over 12 bases. The CDR3 contains 18 residues. The V and J ends lost 2 bases and 4 bases, in that order; junction bases with no gene match: 10. Germline V gene sequence: CDR1 LNHDA, CDR2 SQIVND (reference sequence). The CDR3 nucleotides are TGTGCCAGTAGTATAACGAGACTAGCGGGAGTCAAGGCAGATACGCAGTATTTT. It translates to CASSITRLAGVKADTQYF.

This chain connects TRBV19 to TRBJ2-7, with 7 bases lining up with TRBD1. The CDR3 length is 13 residues. Germline CDR1 and CDR2: LNHDA and SQIVND (reference sequence). Trimming at V came to 4 bases and at J to 5 bases, leaving 5 bases not matched to a gene. CDR3 protein: CASSKTRGNEQYF. DNA of the CDR3: TGTGCCAGTAGTAAAACCAGGGGGAACGAGCAGTACTTC.

This chain uses TRBV7-5 with TRBJ2-2. TRBV7-5 is termed a pseudogene. This CDR3 is 12 amino acids long. CDR3 in amino acids: CASSLRSGELFF. The CDR3 DNA is TGTGCCAGCAGCTTAAGAAGCGGGGAGCTGTTTTTT.

This clone was picked up one time. This chain connects TRBV19 to TRBJ2-2; possible D gene TRBD1, 6 bases. V lost 6 bases and J 0 bases, leaving 8 bases between the germline ends. The germline CDR1 and CDR2 sequences are LNHDA and SQIVND (reference sequence). The CDR3 runs 14 residues. CDR3 coding DNA: TGTGCCAGTAGCCGGACAGCGAACACCGGGGAGCTGTTTTTT. Encoded protein: CASSRTANTGELFF.

This clone is labeled as large (0.1 to 1%). V is TRBV11-2 and J is TRBJ1-1, with unresolved D. Germline CDR1 is SGHAT and CDR2 is FQNNGV. This CDR3 comprises 11 residues. V was shortened by 5 bases and J by 11 bases, with 12 bases between the two germline ends. In nucleotides, the CDR3 is TGTGCCAGCAGCACGGGAGATTGGGCTTTCTTT. This encodes CASSTGDWAFF.

This chain links TRBV28 with TRBJ2-3; 8 bases align to TRBD2. This CDR3 is 14 amino acids long. Per the germline V gene, CDR1 is MDHEN and CDR2 is SYDVKM. V dropped 8 bases and J dropped 0; count of bases not matched to a gene: 4. The DNA for the CDR3 is TGTGCCAGCTCGGGCGGGAGGAGCACAGATACGCAGTATTTT. Translating it yields CASSGGRSTDTQYF.

This chain connects TRBV5-1 to TRBJ2-7; the D is unclear. The CDR3 has 15 residues. Germline CDR1 and CDR2: SGHRS and YFSETQ. Trimming pared 0 bases from V and 0 bases from J, leaving 10 bases between. The CDR3 DNA is TGCGCCAGCAGCTTGGACAAGTTCCCCTCCTACGAGCAGTACTTC. Translating it yields CASSLDKFPSYEQYF.

In its sample, this clone was seen once. V usage is TRBV5-1 and J usage is TRBJ2-7; unclear D gene. CDR1 is SGHRS and CDR2 is YFSETQ in the germline V gene. The V end lost 0 bases, the J end lost 5 bases, and 9 bases lay between the germline ends. The length of the CDR3 is 13 residues. The DNA for the CDR3 is TGCGCCAGCAGCTTGGCAGGTGGCGACGAGCAGTACTTC. Translating it yields CASSLAGGDEQYF.

V and J are TRBV18 and TRBJ2-7; 8 positions agree with TRBD1. V dropped 6 bases and J dropped 2; count of bases not matched to a gene: 6. The CDR3 covers 14 residues. Per the germline V gene, CDR1 is KGHSH and CDR2 is LQKENI. CDR3 residues: CASSPDRDPYEQYF. CDR3 coding DNA: TGTGCCAGCTCCCCGGACAGGGATCCCTACGAGCAGTACTTC. Variable domain in full (rest from reference TRBV18 and TRBJ2-7): NAGVMQNPRHLVRRRGQEARLRCSPMKGHSHVYWYRQLPEEGLKFMVYLQKENIIDESGMPKERFSAEFPKEGPSILRIQQVVRGDSAAYFCASSPDRDPYEQYFGPGTRLTVT.

The chain has TRBV19 and TRBJ2-7, with 8 bases fitting TRBD2. With V trimmed by 5 bases and J by 0 bases, 6 bases remained unmatched. The germline V gene encodes CDR1 LNHDA and CDR2 SQIVND (reference sequence). The CDR3 covers 15 residues. The CDR3 nucleotides are TGTGCCAGTAGTCGGAGCGGGAGCGCCTCCTACGAGCAGTACTTC. This codes for CASSRSGSASYEQYF.

The chain carries TRBV7-2 and TRBJ2-3, with 11 nucleotides matching TRBD2. The J segment lost 5 bases and the V segment lost 5 bases, leaving 9 bases of the junction unmatched. The germline V gene encodes CDR1 SGHTA and CDR2 FQGNSA. The CDR3 consists of 16 residues. The CDR3 nucleotides read TGTGCCAGCAGCGCACCGGGACTAGCGGTAATAGATACGCAGTATTTT. Translated: CASSAPGLAVIDTQYF.

This clone was recorded a few times. The CDR3 DNA follows: TGTGCCTGGAGTATAAGATACACCGGGGAGCTGTTTTTT. This translates into CAWSIRYTGELFF. This chain uses TRBV30 with TRBJ2-2; D is unclear. Per the germline V gene, CDR1 is GTSNPN and CDR2 is SVGIG (reference sequence). Between the trimmed V and J ends, which lost 2 bases and 3 bases, there was a span of 7 bases. The CDR3 has 13 residues.

This chain's CDR3 is CAWGASYEQYF. The CDR3, as DNA: TGTGCCTGGGGTGCATCCTACGAGCAGTACTTC. V and J are TRBV30 and TRBJ2-7; no firm D call. The V gene lost 5 bases and the J gene lost 1 base, with 6 bases spanning the gap. Germline loops: CDR1 GTSNPN, CDR2 SVGIG (reference sequence). The CDR3 covers 11 residues.

The V call is TRBV10-3, the J call TRBJ2-3; TRBD2 matches 9 bases. Losses at the gene ends were 7 bases for V and 3 bases for J; bases not matched to a gene: 11. There are 16 residues in the CDR3. Germline CDR1 and CDR2: ENHRY and SYGVKD. CDR3 residues: CAITPTGGRVTDTQYF. CDR3 sequence (DNA): TGTGCCATCACCCCCACTGGCGGGAGGGTAACAGATACGCAGTATTTT.

V is TRBV2 and J is TRBJ1-3, with a tentative D call TRBD1 (6 bases). Germline-derived CDR1 and CDR2 are SNHLY and FYNNEI. The CDR3 loop spans 14 amino acids. Deletions cut 5 bases from V and 4 bases from J, with 12 bases between. CDR3 protein: CASSMGALGNTIYF. The CDR3 DNA reads TGTGCCAGCAGTATGGGGGCTCTGGGAAACACCATATATTTT.

The V gene is TRBV5-1, the J gene TRBJ2-7; the D gene is possibly TRBD2 (6 bases). Germline V CDR1 and CDR2: SGHRS, YFSETQ. The length of the CDR3 is 14 residues. V dropped 8 bases and J dropped 5 bases, with 20 bases sitting between them. The CDR3 bases are TGCGCCAGTAAGGGAGGCGGGGAATTCGACGAGCAGTACTTC. It yields the protein CASKGGGEFDEQYF.

This chain joins TRBV20-1 and TRBJ2-4, with D possibly called TRBD1 or TRBD2 (6 bases each). This CDR3 spans 11 amino acids. CDR1 is DFQATT and CDR2 is SNEGSKA in the germline V gene (reference sequence). CDR3 nucleotides: TGCTCCGGGGGCTCCAAAAACATTCAGTACTTC. Its translation is CSGGSKNIQYF.

The chain combines TRBV10-3 with TRBJ2-1; D gene ambiguous. The germline gives CDR1 ENHRY, CDR2 SYGVKD. The V end lost 2 bases, the J end lost 2 bases, and 4 bases lay between the germline ends. The CDR3 spans 13 residues. The CDR3 loop is CAISEQAYNEQFF. For the CDR3, the DNA is TGTGCCATCAGTGAGCAGGCCTACAATGAGCAGTTCTTC.

The chain couples TRBV30 to TRBJ1-6; no reliable D call. Trimming shortened V by 3 bases and J by 7 bases, and 10 bases separated the two germline ends. CDR3 length: 13 residues. Germline values: CDR1 GTSNPN, CDR2 SVGIG (reference sequence). CDR3: CAWRGSGNSPLHF. The CDR3 nucleotides read TGTGCCTGGAGAGGGAGTGGCAATTCACCCCTCCACTTT.